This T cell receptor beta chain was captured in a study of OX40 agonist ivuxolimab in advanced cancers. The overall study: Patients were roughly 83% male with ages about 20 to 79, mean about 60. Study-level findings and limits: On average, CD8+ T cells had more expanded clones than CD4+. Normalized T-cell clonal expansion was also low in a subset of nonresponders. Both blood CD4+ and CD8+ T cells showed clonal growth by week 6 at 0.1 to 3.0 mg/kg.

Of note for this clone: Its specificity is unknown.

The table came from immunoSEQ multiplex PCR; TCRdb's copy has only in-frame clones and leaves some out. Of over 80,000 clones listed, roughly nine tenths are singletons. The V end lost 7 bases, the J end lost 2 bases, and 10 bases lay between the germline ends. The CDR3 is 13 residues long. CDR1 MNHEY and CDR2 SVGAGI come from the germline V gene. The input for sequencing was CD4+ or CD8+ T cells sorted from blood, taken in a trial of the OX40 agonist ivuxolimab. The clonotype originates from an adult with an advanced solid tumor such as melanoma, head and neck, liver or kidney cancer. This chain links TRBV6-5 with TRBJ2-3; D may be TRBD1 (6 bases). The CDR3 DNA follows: TGTGCCAGCAAGACAGGCTACACAGATACGCAGTATTTT. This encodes CASKTGYTDTQYF.